This entry describes one TCR beta chain. V shed 3 bases, J shed 4 bases, and the junction held 5 bases outside the gene matches. From germline, CDR1 is LGHDT and CDR2 YNNKEL (reference sequence). The CDR3 sequence is 14 residues long. The data were taken from a study of blood T cell repertoires in COVID-19. Looking at the study overall: Nucleic acid was either cDNA or gDNA, and it came from T cells, B-cell-depleted T cells, or PBMCs.

Profiled with immunoSEQ multiplex PCR; TCRdb holds only in-frame clones, not every one. This sample has about 280,000 clones, with 85% found just once. The sample was PBMCs or T cells enriched from blood (not recorded which). The clonotype was recovered from a woman between 50 and 59 years old who had recovered from COVID-19. V usage is TRBV3-1 (or the pseudogene TRBV3-2) and J usage is TRBJ1-1, with TRBD1 matching 7 bases. CDR3 bases: TGTGCCAGCAGCCAGGGGACAGTCGTCACTGAAGCTTTCTTT. Translated: CASSQGTVVTEAFF.